A selection of T cell receptor beta chains follows, all from one sample in a study of cytomegalovirus exposure and HLA in healthy donors. Some clones are missing from TCRdb's copy, which holds only in-frame ones; the method was immunoSEQ multiplex PCR. The sample contains roughly 100,000 clones, less than 80% of which appear only once. The source material was PBMCs. The source of these receptors is a man aged 25-40 years in good health and CMV-seronegative. CDR3s include the opening cysteine and the closing phenylalanine or tryptophan. D genes are given only for firm matches. Size is stated for part of the rows, as once, few or many counts, or as a class when the clone is expanded.

.,TRBV4-1,.,TRBJ1-1,TGCGCCAGCAGCCCTTTACTAATGGTGAACACTGAAGCTTTCTTT,CASSPLLMVNTEAFF
TRBD1,TRBV15,.,TRBJ1-5,TGTGCCACCACTTTTATCACAGGGGGCCATGGCAATCAGCCCCAGCATTTT,CATTFITGGHGNQPQHF
.,TRBV14,.,TRBJ1-5,TGTGCCAGCAGCCACACGGGGGGCAGGAATAGCAATCAGCCCCAGCATTTT,CASSHTGGRNSNQPQHF
.,TRBV7-9,.,TRBJ2-7,TGTGCCAGCCGGCAGGGGACGACCTACGAGCAGTACTTC,CASRQGTTYEQYF
TRBD1,TRBV9,few,TRBJ1-2,TGTGCCAGCAGCGTAGGGGACAGTCTCTTCCATGGCTACACCTTC,CASSVGDSLFHGYTF
.,TRBV7-8,once,TRBJ2-7,TGTGCCAGCAGCTTAGCGACCATGGCGGGCCGGGGCTACGAGCAGTACTTC,CASSLATMAGRGYEQYF
.,TRBV28,.,TRBJ2-2,TGTGCCAGCACCGGGAACACCGGGGAGCTGTTTTTT,CASTGNTGELFF
TRBD1,TRBV15,.,TRBJ1-5,TGTGCCACCAGCTTACAGGGGGATAATCAGCCCCAGCATTTT,CATSLQGDNQPQHF
.,TRBV21-1,.,TRBJ1-5,TGTGCCAGCAGCAAGAGACCCGGGACAGAAGACAATCAGCCCCAGCATTTT,CASSKRPGTEDNQPQHF
TRBD1,TRBV7-9,once,TRBJ2-3,TGTGCCAGCAATGTAGACAGGGGGATCACAGATACGCAGTATTTT,CASNVDRGITDTQYF
.,TRBV18,.,TRBJ1-2,TGTGCCAGCTCACCACCGTCAGGGAATTATGGCTACACCTTC,CASSPPSGNYGYTF
TRBD2,TRBV7-9,.,TRBJ2-1,TGTGCCAGCAGCCTCAAGACTAGCGGCTCCTCCAATGAGCAGTTCTTC,CASSLKTSGSSNEQFF
.,TRBV9,.,TRBJ1-3,TGTGCCAGCAGCCCACAGACAGGCTCTGGAAACACCATATATTTT,CASSPQTGSGNTIYF
.,TRBV5-8,.,TRBJ2-7,TGTGCCAGCAGCTTGCGACTACAAACTGTAAACGAGCAGTACTTC,CASSLRLQTVNEQYF
TRBD1,TRBV27,few,TRBJ1-5,TGTGCCAGCAGCGGGGCAGGGGGATATAATCAGCCCCAGCATTTT,CASSGAGGYNQPQHF
.,TRBV4-1,few,TRBJ2-7,TGCGCCAGCAGCCAAGCACAGTTTGGCTACGAGCAGTACTTC,CASSQAQFGYEQYF
.,TRBV19,.,TRBJ1-5,TGTGCCAGTAGTATAGACGGGTGGGGGGGTGGCAATCAGCCCCAGCATTTT,CASSIDGWGGGNQPQHF
.,TRBV9,.,TRBJ2-3,TGTGCCAGCAGCGCATCACTAGGGAGCACAGATACGCAGTATTTT,CASSASLGSTDTQYF
.,TRBV5-4,.,TRBJ1-4,TGTGCCAGCAGCTTGGCGGCGGAGGGTGAAAAACTGTTTTTT,CASSLAAEGEKLFF